This T cell receptor (beta chain) was recorded in a study of shared clonotypes between healthy human individuals. The protocol was immunoSEQ multiplex PCR, while the TCRdb copy is restricted to in-frame clones and leaves out a portion. Counted here are some 2,100,000 clones, 90% to 96% occurring once; the ten biggest clones make up around 0.13%. This CDR3 spans 16 amino acids. The V end was cut by 3 bases, the J end by 7 bases, with 24 bases between. The germline gives CDR1 GTSNPN, CDR2 SVGIG (reference sequence). A note on this clone: Antigen unknown.

The donors, all of them Caucasian adults, lived in Nashville, Tennessee. Study-level findings and limits: Across subsets, estimated richness was generally greater for naive than for memory populations.

The receptor comes from a man aged 18 to 30 in good health. Sequences were obtained from naive CD4+ T cells sorted from blood. Subset meaning: CD45RA+ positively selected. The J gene is TRBJ1-1, the V gene TRBV30; D is possibly TRBD1 (6 bases). The DNA of the CDR3 is TGTGCCTGGAGGGCTCCGGTTCGGGGGCATGGGGGTGAAGCTTTCTTT. This sequence encodes CAWRAPVRGHGGEAFF.